This TCR beta chain was recorded in a study of CD8+CD57+ T cells in acquired aplastic anemia. Study-level background: 3 to 3.5 ug was the average amount of DNA from sorted CD4+ and CD8+ cells. For CD4+ cells, healthy donors had an average of approximately 9.8 million reads.

Findings of the study overall: A set of 25 to 35 CD8+ CDR3 sequences was shared between patients and controls, and these sequences appeared highly expressed in patients.

The V end was cut by 5 bases, the J end by 11 bases, with 22 bases between. The CDR3 runs to 15 residues. The germline gives CDR1 LNHNV, CDR2 YYDKDF (reference sequence). Of note for this clonotype: Its antigen is unidentified.

Template material for TCR beta VDJ and CDR3 profiling consisted of genomic DNA. TCRdb passed the reads through MiXCR, listing each CDR3 protein once. The data contain about 190,000 distinct CDR3 sequences, approximately 52% of them singletons. The sequence came from a human donor in good health, serving as a control. This chain joins TRBV15 and TRBJ1-5, with D possibly TRBD1 on 5 matching bases. The material sequenced was sorted CD4+, CD8+, or CD8+CD57+ T cells (not recorded which) from PBMCs. The CDR3 DNA reads TGTGCCACCAGCGGGGGAATAGATGTAGGTTTGGCCCAGCATTTT. Residues: CATSGGIDVGLAQHF.